The rows below give T cell receptor beta chains drawn from one sample of a study of OX40 agonist ivuxolimab in advanced cancers. Sequenced by immunoSEQ multiplex PCR; TCRdb stores in-frame clones only, minus some. Of tens of thousands of clones listed, 85% to 90% are singletons. Sample: CD4+ or CD8+ T cells sorted from blood, taken in a trial of the OX40 agonist ivuxolimab. Source of these receptors: an adult with an advanced solid tumor such as melanoma, head and neck, liver or kidney cancer. CDR3s include the opening cysteine and the closing phenylalanine or tryptophan. Each record gives: V gene, clone size, CDR3 length, D gene, J gene, CDR3 DNA, CDR3 protein. The D gene is left open where the match is weak. The size entry is marked missing in some rows and otherwise reads once, few, many or a size class.

TRBV4-1	NA	16	TRBD1	TRBJ2-4	TGCGCCAGCAGCCAAGATTGGTGGGACAGCGAAAACATTCAGTACTTC	CASSQDWWDSENIQYF
TRBV4-1	NA	13	NA	TRBJ2-2	TGCGCCAGCAGCCAAATTAACACCGGGGAGCTGTTTTTT	CASSQINTGELFF
TRBV5-4	NA	16	NA	TRBJ2-7	TGTGCCAGCAGCACCGCCGAGGGGCTAAGTAGGGACGAGCAGTACTTC	CASSTAEGLSRDEQYF
TRBV4-1	NA	15	NA	TRBJ2-5	TGCGCCAGCAGCCCTCTGAGGGGCGGATCGCCGACCCAGTACTTC	CASSPLRGGSPTQYF
TRBV18	NA	14	TRBD2	TRBJ2-7	TGTGCCAGCTCACCTGGGACTAGCATCGACGAGCAGTACTTC	CASSPGTSIDEQYF
TRBV12-1	NA	16	NA	TRBJ2-7	TGTGCCAGCAGCTCCCATCTCAGGGGGCCAGCCTACGAGCAGTACTTC	CASSSHLRGPAYEQYF
TRBV19	NA	15	NA	TRBJ2-6	TGTGCCAGTAGTATCATGGGCTCTGGGGCCAACGTCCTGACTTTC	CASSIMGSGANVLTF
TRBV30	NA	15	TRBD1	TRBJ2-7	TGTGCCTGGAGTGTACTGGGACAGGGGACCTACGAGCAGTACTTC	CAWSVLGQGTYEQYF
TRBV4-1	NA	13	TRBD1	TRBJ2-3	TGCGCCAGCAAGGGACAGGGGCCAGATACGCAGTATTTT	CASKGQGPDTQYF
TRBV5-6	NA	18	TRBD1	TRBJ2-2	TGTGCCAGCAGTTGGGGGCCCGGGACAGGGCTGAACACCGGGGAGCTGTTTTTT	CASSWGPGTGLNTGELFF
TRBV19	NA	8	NA	TRBJ2-5	TGTGCCCGTCGGACCCAGTACTTC	CARRTQYF
TRBV28	NA	16	TRBD1	TRBJ2-7	TGTGCCAGCAGTCCAACCCCGAACAGGGGTGACTACGAGCAGTACTTC	CASSPTPNRGDYEQYF
TRBV10-2	NA	12	NA	TRBJ2-2	TGCGCCAGCTCGGGTCACACCGGGGAGCTGTTTTTT	CASSGHTGELFF
TRBV30	NA	12	NA	TRBJ1-2	TGTGCCTGGAGTGATCAGGGTTATGGCTACACCTTC	CAWSDQGYGYTF
TRBV4-1	NA	18	TRBD1	TRBJ2-2	TGCGCCAGCAGCCAAGCCCCTCCGGGACAGGGGCCCCTAGGCGAGCTGTTTTTT	CASSQAPPGQGPLGELFF
TRBV27	once	17	NA	TRBJ2-2	TGTGCCAGCAGTTTAGGGGCCTCGAGGCGAAACACCGGGGAGCTGTTTTTT	CASSLGASRRNTGELFF
TRBV27	once	15	NA	TRBJ1-1	TGTGCCAGCAGTCCTATACAGGCGAAGAACACTGAAGCTTTCTTT	CASSPIQAKNTEAFF